The present TCR beta chain was sequenced within a study of blood T cell repertoires in COVID-19. Study summary: Researchers got acute and convalescent COVID-19 samples from the United States, Italy and Spain.

The V segment lost 0 bases and the J segment 4 bases; nucleotides outside the gene matches: 5. CDR1 GTSNPN and CDR2 SVGIG come from the germline V gene (reference sequence). The CDR3 is 14 residues long. Per the original methods: Amplified reference gene primers provided the basis for estimating nucleated cell counts. Measured with immunoSEQ multiplex PCR; TCRdb has only the in-frame clones, and not every one. For V, J and clone size, that table is used; D and trimming come from the DNA. The table records some 530,000 clones, 80% to 90% of them present only once. This chain links TRBV30 with TRBJ1-2; 7 bases line up with TRBD1. The TCR was taken from a human donor in a cohort sampled during active COVID-19. Sequencing input: peripheral blood. The CDR3 DNA reads TGTGCCTGGAGTGTAAAGGGGACAGCCTATGGCTACACCTTC. Residues: CAWSVKGTAYGYTF.